The 22 T cell receptor beta chains below come from one sample, sequenced in a study of blood T cell repertoires in COVID-19. Using immunoSEQ multiplex PCR, the repertoire was profiled, and TCRdb retains in-frame clones only, with some absent. The data contain more than 300,000 clones, roughly 90% of them singletons. Sequences were obtained from PBMCs or T cells enriched from blood (not recorded which). Receptors were obtained from a woman in her thirties who had recovered from COVID-19.

The chain combines TRBV19 with TRBJ2-7; 7 bases are a match to TRBD1. Germline assignment: CDR1 LNHDA and CDR2 SQIVND (reference sequence). The CDR3 length is 14 residues. Unmatched junction bases numbered 6, after V lost 2 bases and J lost 5 bases. The CDR3 nucleotides are TGTGCCAGTAGTATATCAGACAGGGCGCACGAGCAGTACTTC. The encoded protein is CASSISDRAHEQYF. Full variable domain (outside the CDR3, taken from reference TRBV19 and TRBJ2-7): DGGITQSPKYLFRKEGQNVTLSCEQNLNHDAMYWYRQDPGQGLRLIYYSQIVNDFQKGDIAEGYSVSREKKESFPLTVTSAQKNPTAFYLCASSISDRAHEQYFGPGTRLTVT.

The chain carries TRBV7-6 and TRBJ2-1; perhaps TRBD1 as D (5 bases). Trimming removed 5 bases at V and 0 bases at J, with 11 bases between. Germline CDR1 is SGHVS and CDR2 is FNYEAQ. The CDR3 covers 15 residues. CDR3 DNA sequence: TGTGCCAGCAGCAAAGACAGCAGCTCCTACAATGAGCAGTTCTTC. Translated, it gives CASSKDSSSYNEQFF.

V and J are TRBV3-1 (or the pseudogene TRBV3-2) and TRBJ1-1, with TRBD1 identical over 8 bases. Germline V gene sequence: CDR1 LGHDT, CDR2 YNNKEL (reference sequence). The V and J ends lost 3 bases and 4 bases, in that order; junction bases with no gene match: 7. The CDR3 totals 15 residues. CDR3 DNA sequence: TGTGCCAGCAGCCAGACGGACAGGGAGTTCACTGAAGCTTTCTTT. It translates to CASSQTDREFTEAFF.

This clone was picked up many times. The rearrangement uses TRBV12-3 or TRBV12-4 and TRBJ2-7; 7 bases match TRBD1. Trimming removed 5 bases from V and 9 bases from J; junction bases left unmatched: 7. The CDR3 contains 12 residues. CDR3 loop: CASSATGVRQYF. The CDR3 coding sequence is TGTGCCAGCAGTGCCACAGGGGTACGGCAGTACTTC.

The rearrangement joins TRBV3-1 (or the pseudogene TRBV3-2) to TRBJ2-1; TRBD2 agrees at 9 bases. Germline CDR1 reads LGHDT; CDR2 reads YNNKEL (reference sequence). CDR3 size: 15 residues. The V segment lost 3 bases and the J segment 7 bases; nucleotides outside the gene matches: 7. CDR3 bases: TGTGCCAGCAGCCAGGGGCCGGGACTAGCAAATGAGCAGTTCTTC. It encodes CASSQGPGLANEQFF.

This chain connects TRBV7-9 to TRBJ2-1; D unresolved. The germline V gene has CDR1 SEHNR and CDR2 FQNEAQ (reference sequence). V gave up 4 bases and J gave up 2 bases, with 12 bases separating them. The CDR3 has 15 amino acids. In DNA form, the CDR3 reads TGTGCCAGCAGCTCGCGTCGCGATGCCTACAATGAGCAGTTCTTC. Translating it yields CASSSRRDAYNEQFF.

CDR3 nucleotide sequence: TGCAGCGTTAAGGAGACAGGGTACCTCACCGGGGAGCTGTTTTTT. Its translation is CSVKETGYLTGELFF. The chain couples TRBV29-1 to TRBJ2-2; 7 bases line up with TRBD1. After removal of 5 bases from V and 4 bases from J, the junction contained 10 bases not matched to a gene. Germline-derived CDR1 and CDR2 are SQVTM and ANQGSEA. The CDR3 covers 15 residues.

To note about this clone: A junction end diverges from the germline sequence, so it may reflect a read error. J is TRBJ1-2 and V is TRBV28, with 8 bases aligning to TRBD1. The CDR3 consists of 12 residues. Germline assignment: CDR1 MDHEN and CDR2 SYDVKM. CDR3 in amino acids: CASSERQGPLSF. CDR3 bases: TGTGCCAGCAGTGAAAGACAGGGGCCTCTTTCCTTC.

V gene TRBV7-9 combines with J gene TRBJ1-5; possible D gene TRBD1, 5 bases. The V and J ends lost 2 bases and 1 base respectively, with 15 bases between them. CDR3 length: 17 amino acids. Germline V gene sequence: CDR1 SEHNR, CDR2 FQNEAQ (reference sequence). The CDR3 sequence is CASSLNVGGESNQPQHF. CDR3 DNA sequence: TGTGCCAGCAGCTTAAATGTGGGGGGGGAGAGCAATCAGCCCCAGCATTTT.

This sequence joins TRBV3-1 (or the pseudogene TRBV3-2) and TRBJ2-7; 8 bases match TRBD2. This CDR3 is 15 amino acids long. Losses at the gene ends were 2 bases for V and 3 bases for J; bases not matched to a gene: 6. The germline V gene has CDR1 LGHDT and CDR2 YNNKEL (reference sequence). CDR3 amino acids: CASSQSQLAVYEQYF. The DNA for the CDR3 is TGTGCCAGCAGCCAATCCCAACTAGCGGTCTACGAGCAGTACTTC.

The chain recombines TRBV7-8 with TRBJ2-3; 10 bases align to TRBD2. The V segment lost 1 base and the J segment 1 base; nucleotides outside the gene matches: 2. From germline, CDR1 is SGHVS and CDR2 FQNEAQ. The CDR3 runs 16 residues. DNA of the CDR3: TGTGCCAGCAGCTTAGTGCTAGCGGGGGGCACAGATACGCAGTATTTT. Amino acid sequence: CASSLVLAGGTDTQYF.

The CDR3 nucleotides read TGTGCCAGCAGCCAATGGGCTAGCGGGAGTTCAGATACGCAGTATTTT. It codes for CASSQWASGSSDTQYF. This chain joins TRBV3-1 (or the pseudogene TRBV3-2) and TRBJ2-3; the match to TRBD2 covers 10 bases. Germline lookup yields CDR1 LGHDT and CDR2 YNNKEL (reference sequence). The CDR3 has 16 amino acids. V was clipped by 2 bases and J by 4 bases; unmatched bases: 6.

V gene TRBV3-1 (or the pseudogene TRBV3-2) combines with J gene TRBJ1-3, with no clear D. The CDR3 is made up of 15 amino acids. Germline V gene lookup returns CDR1 LGHDT and CDR2 YNNKEL (reference sequence). V shed 2 bases and J shed 4 bases, with 12 bases lying between them. This chain's CDR3 is CASSQSAGRGNTIYF. CDR3 nucleotides: TGTGCCAGCAGCCAATCAGCGGGCAGAGGAAACACCATATATTTT.

CDR3 sequence reads: CASRAAGTNEKLFF. The CDR3 bases are TGTGCCAGCAGGGCCGCGGGGACTAATGAAAAACTGTTTTTT. The chain couples TRBV5-4 to TRBJ1-4; D unresolved. The germline V gene has CDR1 SGHNT and CDR2 YYREEE (reference sequence). V shed 5 bases and J shed 2 bases, with 10 bases lying between them. The CDR3 sequence is 14 residues long.

CDR3 residues: CATSPRGSVHEQYF. DNA for the CDR3: TGTGCCACCAGCCCCAGGGGGTCGGTCCACGAGCAGTACTTC. The V gene is TRBV24-1, the J gene TRBJ2-7; 7 bases line up with TRBD1. Trimming cost V 7 bases and J 5 bases; bases outside gene matches: 10. The CDR3 contains 14 residues. The germline V gene has CDR1 KGHDR and CDR2 SFDVKD.

The V gene is TRBV19, the J gene TRBJ2-2, with a tentative D call TRBD2 (5 bases). The CDR3 runs to 16 residues. Looked up from germline, CDR1 is LNHDA and CDR2 is SQIVND (reference sequence). Trimming shortened V by 3 bases and J by 5 bases, and 16 bases separated the two germline ends. The CDR3 region is CASSIPSWSRTGELFF. CDR3 sequence (DNA): TGTGCCAGTAGTATTCCTAGCTGGAGTCGTACCGGGGAGCTGTTTTTT.

The chain combines TRBV3-1 (or the pseudogene TRBV3-2) with TRBJ1-6; D is unclear. Per germline, CDR1 LGHDT and CDR2 YNNKEL (reference sequence). The CDR3 is 18 residues long. V gave up 3 bases and J gave up 0 bases, with 15 bases separating them. CDR3 residues: CASSQETAPSSYNSPLHF. The CDR3 region has the DNA TGTGCCAGCAGCCAGGAGACGGCTCCGAGCTCCTATAATTCACCCCTCCACTTT.

J is TRBJ2-2 and V is TRBV7-9, with a tentative D call TRBD2 (6 bases). The V end lost 5 bases, the J end lost 6 bases, and 16 bases lay between the germline ends. This CDR3 spans 15 amino acids. Germline CDR1 is SEHNR and CDR2 is FQNEAQ (reference sequence). The CDR3 DNA is TGTGCCAGCAGCCCAGCGGGTGATAGCGCCGGGGAGCTGTTTTTT. Its protein is CASSPAGDSAGELFF.

J is TRBJ1-1 and V is TRBV5-8; 10 bases match TRBD1. Germline CDR1 and CDR2: SGHTS and YDEGEE. This CDR3 has 16 amino acids. The junction had 10 bases not matched to a gene; V was cut back by 4 bases and J by 4 bases. CDR3 in amino acids: CASSVGTGAGVTEAFF. For the CDR3, the DNA is TGTGCCAGCAGCGTAGGGACAGGGGCGGGAGTCACTGAAGCTTTCTTT.

This clone has just one count. V is TRBV5-1 and J is TRBJ1-4; D gene uncertain. The CDR3 spans 13 residues. Deletions cut 4 bases from V and 5 bases from J, with 9 bases between. CDR1 and CDR2 from the germline V gene are SGHRS and YFSETQ. The CDR3 loop reads CASSREENEKLFF. The CDR3 coding sequence is TGCGCCAGCAGCCGGGAAGAAAATGAAAAACTGTTTTTT.

V is TRBV2 and J is TRBJ1-1; tentatively, D is TRBD1 (5 bases). In germline, CDR1 is SNHLY, CDR2 FYNNEI. Trimming removed 4 bases at V and 4 bases at J, with 13 bases between. The CDR3 contains 14 residues. This CDR3 reads CASSAWGGSTEAFF. The CDR3 DNA reads TGTGCCAGCAGTGCATGGGGCGGGAGCACTGAAGCTTTCTTT.

The chain joins TRBV5-1 to TRBJ2-3, with D perhaps matching TRBD2 (6 bases). CDR1 SGHRS and CDR2 YFSETQ come from the germline V gene. The V end was cut by 1 base, the J end by 2 bases, with 8 bases between. The CDR3 length is 14 residues. CDR3 in amino acids: CASSLSGDTDTQYF. As DNA, the CDR3 is TGCGCCAGCAGCTTGTCGGGGGACACAGATACGCAGTATTTT.